The present T cell receptor (beta chain) was sequenced within a study of blood T cell repertoires in COVID-19. The CDR3 loop spans 14 amino acids. CDR1 and CDR2 from the germline V gene are SGHNT and YYREEE (reference sequence). The V gene lost 4 bases and the J gene lost 1 base, with 8 bases spanning the gap. In the source study's methods: Reference gene primer amplification in the assay estimated nucleated cell counts. The protocol was immunoSEQ multiplex PCR, while the TCRdb copy is restricted to in-frame clones and leaves out a portion. The V and J calls and clone size were taken over from that table, and D and trimming were inferred from the DNA. The data show around 250,000 clones, around four fifths seen once.

The rearrangement uses TRBV5-4 and TRBJ2-2; possible D gene TRBD2, 6 bases. The sequence was collected from an elderly man with acute or convalescent COVID-19. The specimen was peripheral blood. CDR3 amino acids: CASSVGGNTGELFF. CDR3 sequence (DNA): TGTGCCAGCAGCGTCGGGGGGAACACCGGGGAGCTGTTTTTT.